The TCR beta chain under discussion was sequenced for a study of T cells in Graves' hyperthyroidism and ophthalmopathy. Across the whole study: Before treatment of any kind, peripheral blood was taken at initial diagnosis.

Study-wide findings and caveats: By a 13 V-J model, ophthalmopathy was set apart from stable hyperthyroidism.

At least ten counts were recorded for this clonotype. Its target is unknown. There were TCR beta CDR3 regions amplified from RNA transcripts. Initially, a first-round RT-PCR of the TCR CDR3 employed the HTBI primer set. TCRdb called the multiplex PCR reads again in MiXCR, with one record for every CDR3 protein. The sample contains 360,000 or so distinct CDR3 sequences, 15% to 20% of which appear only once. The CDR3 covers 15 residues. Looked up from germline, CDR1 is MDHEN and CDR2 is SYDVKM. The V and J ends lost 5 bases and 0 bases, in that order; junction bases with no gene match: 6. The source material was blood. The clonotype was recovered from a woman in her forties with Graves' ophthalmopathy. The chain employs TRBV28 and TRBJ2-5; 7 bases match TRBD1. CDR3 in amino acids: CASSRGQDNQETQYF. The CDR3 DNA is TGTGCCAGCAGTCGCGGACAGGACAACCAAGAGACCCAGTACTTC.